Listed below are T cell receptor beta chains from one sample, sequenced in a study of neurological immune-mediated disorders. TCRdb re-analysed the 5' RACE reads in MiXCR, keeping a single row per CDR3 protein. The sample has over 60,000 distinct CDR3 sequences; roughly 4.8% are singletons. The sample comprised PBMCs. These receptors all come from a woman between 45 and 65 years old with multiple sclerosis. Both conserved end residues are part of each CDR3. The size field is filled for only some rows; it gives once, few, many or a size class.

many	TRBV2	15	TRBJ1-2	CASSERDRSSDGYTF
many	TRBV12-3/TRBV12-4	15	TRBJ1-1	CASRDDRGLNTEAFF
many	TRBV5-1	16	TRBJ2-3	CASSLFQRGGTDTQYF
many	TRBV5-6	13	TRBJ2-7	CASSFDRAYEQYF
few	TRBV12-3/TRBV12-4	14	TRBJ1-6	CASSFVPGFSPLNF
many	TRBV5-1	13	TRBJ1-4	CASRERDAGKLFF
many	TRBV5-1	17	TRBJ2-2	CASSTGTGKYWSGELFF
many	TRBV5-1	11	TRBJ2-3	CASRTADTQYF
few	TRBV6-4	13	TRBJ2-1	CASSMDGNNEQFF
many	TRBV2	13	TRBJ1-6	CASTGRNNSPLHF
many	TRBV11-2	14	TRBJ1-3	CASAVGSSGNTIYF
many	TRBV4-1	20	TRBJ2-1	CASSQAEGLAGGGSYNEQFF
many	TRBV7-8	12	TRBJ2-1	CASSLARSEQFF
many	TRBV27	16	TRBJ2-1	CASSTGDSLLYNEQFF
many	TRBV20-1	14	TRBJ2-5	CSALSQGAGETQYF
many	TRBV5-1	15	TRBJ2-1	CASSLERAGWDEQFF
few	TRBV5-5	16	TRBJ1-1	CASSPIRGTMNTEAFF
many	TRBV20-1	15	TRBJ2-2	CSATSGDRDTGELFF
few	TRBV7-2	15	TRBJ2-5	CASTRPGLPNGGQYF
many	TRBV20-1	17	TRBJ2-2	CSARDPSGQRNTGELFF
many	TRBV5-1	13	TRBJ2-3	CASSLSSTDTQYF
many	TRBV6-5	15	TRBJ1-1	CASSYRPGGSTEAFF
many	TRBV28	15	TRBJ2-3	CASSYRGGVTDTQYF
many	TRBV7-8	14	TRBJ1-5	CASSVSLGNQPQHF
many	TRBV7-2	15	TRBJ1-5	CASSPKAHGSQPQHF
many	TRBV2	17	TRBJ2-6	CASSRTGSNSGANVLTF
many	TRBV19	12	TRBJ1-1	CASSINQGTAFF
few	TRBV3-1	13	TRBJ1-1	CASSLGKGNKAFF
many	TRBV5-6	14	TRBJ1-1	CASSFRALSTEAFF
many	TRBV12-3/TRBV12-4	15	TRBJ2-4	CASSLGSRTLNIQYF
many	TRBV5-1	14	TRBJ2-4	CASSPDSAKNIQYF
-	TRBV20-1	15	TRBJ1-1	CSARDPGKGSTEAFF
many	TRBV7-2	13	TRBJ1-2	CASSYGQGRGYTF
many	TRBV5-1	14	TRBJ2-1	CASTRTAGLNEQFF
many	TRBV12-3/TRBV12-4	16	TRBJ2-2	CASSPSRGVLDGELFF
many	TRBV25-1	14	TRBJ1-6	CASGGRQENSPLHF
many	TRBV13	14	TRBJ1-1	CASSLGGANTEAFF
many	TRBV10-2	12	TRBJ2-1	CASTRGQNEQFF
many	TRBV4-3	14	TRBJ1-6	CASSQSPDNSPLHF
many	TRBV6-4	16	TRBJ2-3	CASSDEAGGSTDTQYF
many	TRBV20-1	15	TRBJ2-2	CSARGFVGHTGELFF
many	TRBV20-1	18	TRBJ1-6	CSARDAQRTGNINSPLHF
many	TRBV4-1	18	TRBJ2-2	CASSPLARTGRNTGELFF
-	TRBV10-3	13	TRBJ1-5	CATVMDINQPQHF
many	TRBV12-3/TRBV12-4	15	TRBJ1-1	CASSATHRGHTEAFF
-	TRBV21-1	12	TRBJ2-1	CASREGPRAVLF
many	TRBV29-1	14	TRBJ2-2	CSVRLAGGTGELFF
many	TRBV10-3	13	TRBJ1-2	CAISYDREDGYTF
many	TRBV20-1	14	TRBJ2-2	CSADLAGDTGELFF
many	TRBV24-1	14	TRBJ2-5	CATSDFSRGETQYF
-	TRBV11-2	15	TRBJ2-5	CASSSRLADGETQYF
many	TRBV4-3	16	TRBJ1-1	CASSQGPGQGGTEAFF
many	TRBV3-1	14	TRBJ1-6	CASSPGSRGLALHF
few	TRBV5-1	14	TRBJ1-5	CASSLGGKYQPQHF
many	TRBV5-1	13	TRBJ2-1	CASSFFQENEQFF